What follows are 10 T cell receptor beta chains derived from one specimen sequenced in a study of identical twins. MiXCR, applied by TCRdb to the 5' RACE reads, yields one record per CDR3 protein. In the table there are around 340,000 distinct CDR3 sequences, around 9% of which are singletons. The sample was naive T cells sorted from blood. All receptors derive from a woman in her 50s in good health.

This clonotype has just one count. This rearrangement joins TRBV5-1 to TRBJ2-5; 12 nucleotides align to TRBD2. The CDR3 totals 17 residues. The V gene's germline CDR1 is SGHRS and CDR2 YFSETQ. J gave up 4 bases and V 0 bases, and 7 bases lay outside the gene matches. CDR3 loop: CASSLGTSGLAGETQYF. CDR3 nucleotides: TGCGCCAGCAGCTTGGGGACTTCGGGACTAGCGGGAGAGACCCAGTACTTC.

This clonotype was detected a few times. This chain joins TRBV12-3 or TRBV12-4 and TRBJ2-7, with 9 bases that match TRBD1. The V gene end was trimmed by 7 bases and the J gene end by 2 bases; junction bases not matched to a gene: 15. The CDR3 runs to 17 residues. CDR3 residues: CASTLEIGDRAPYEQYF. CDR3 nucleotides: TGTGCCAGCACCCTAGAGATCGGGGACAGGGCCCCCTACGAGCAGTACTTC.

This rearrangement joins TRBV7-8 to TRBJ2-7; 9 bases are a match to TRBD2. CDR1 and CDR2 from the germline V gene are SGHVS and FQNEAQ. V dropped 8 bases and J dropped 3; count of bases not matched to a gene: 2. This CDR3 comprises 12 residues. In DNA, the CDR3 is TGTGCCAGCGGACTAGCGATCTACGAGCAGTACTTC. This translates into CASGLAIYEQYF.

V and J are TRBV5-1 and TRBJ2-3, with D unresolved. Germline CDR1 is SGHRS and CDR2 is YFSETQ. This CDR3 has 14 amino acids. Trimming removed 2 bases from V and 2 bases from J, with 9 bases in between. CDR3 sequence: CASSLERSTDTQYF. Here the CDR3 DNA reads TGCGCCAGCAGCTTAGAACGCTCCACAGATACGCAGTATTTT. The variable domain in full, with the rest retrieved from reference TRBV5-1 and TRBJ2-3, is KAGVTQTPRYLIKTRGQQVTLSCSPISGHRSVSWYQQTPGQGLQFLFEYFSETQRNKGNFPGRFSGRQFSNSRSEMNVSTLELGDSALYLCASSLERSTDTQYFGPGTRLTVL.

This clonotype was counted only a few times. The chain recombines TRBV4-1 with TRBJ2-1, with TRBD2 matching over 10 bases. This CDR3 has 17 amino acids. V was clipped by 0 bases and J by 7 bases; unmatched bases: 9. Germline V gene data show CDR1 as MGHRA and CDR2 as YSYEKL. The CDR3 DNA follows: TGCGCCAGCAGCCAAGAAGGTAGCGGGAGGCTAGAAAATGAGCAGTTCTTC. Translating gives CASSQEGSGRLENEQFF.

This clonotype was recorded at least ten times. The chain combines TRBV5-1 with TRBJ2-3; D is unclear. CDR1 is SGHRS, CDR2 YFSETQ, per germline. The CDR3 loop spans 15 amino acids. The V and J ends lost 6 bases and 3 bases respectively, with 17 bases between them. The CDR3 nucleotides read TGCGCCAGCACTTCAGAGGTCGGAAAGACAGATACGCAGTATTTT. Amino acids: CASTSEVGKTDTQYF.

This clonotype occurred a few times. The rearrangement links TRBV29-1 to TRBJ2-1; TRBD2 agrees at 13 bases. Germline loops: CDR1 SQVTM, CDR2 ANQGSEA. V was clipped by 4 bases and J by 4 bases; unmatched bases: 10. CDR3 size: 17 residues. CDR3 bases: TGCAGCGTTGTAGCGGGCACTAGCGGGAGGGGGTACAATGAGCAGTTCTTC. It codes for CSVVAGTSGRGYNEQFF.

This clonotype showed up many times. The rearrangement uses TRBV12-3 or TRBV12-4 and TRBJ1-5; D is perhaps TRBD1 (6 bases). Trimming left V 5 bases short and J 1 base short, with 9 bases between. CDR3 length: 14 amino acids. The chain's CDR3 is CASSRTASNQPQHF. Written as DNA, the CDR3 is TGTGCCAGCAGTCGGACAGCCAGCAATCAGCCCCAGCATTTT.

In this sample, this clonotype turned up a few times. The chain joins TRBV7-6 to TRBJ1-2; TRBD1 aligns across 9 bases. The length of the CDR3 is 14 residues. Germline CDR1 SGHVS, CDR2 FNYEAQ. Germline trimming cut 3 bases from V and 2 bases from J; bases unmatched to any gene: 1. This CDR3 is CASSLGTGNYGYTF. Written as DNA, the CDR3 is TGTGCCAGCAGCTTGGGGACAGGGAACTATGGCTACACCTTC.

The chain carries TRBV20-1 and TRBJ2-5; 7 bases agree with TRBD1. Germline V gene sequence: CDR1 DFQATT, CDR2 SNEGSKA (reference sequence). J was trimmed by 0 bases and V by 3 bases; bases with no gene match: 10. This CDR3 comprises 16 residues. The DNA of the CDR3 is TGCAGTGCTAGGTCTCGGGGCAGGGGGAACCAAGAGACCCAGTACTTC. Protein sequence: CSARSRGRGNQETQYF.